A single sample gave rise to the 5 T cell receptor beta chains below, sequenced in a study of OX40 agonist ivuxolimab in advanced cancers. Only in-frame clones appear in the TCRdb table, and some are missing; sequencing was by immunoSEQ multiplex PCR. Here the sample spans approximately 70,000 clones, 88% being singletons. Material: CD4+ or CD8+ T cells sorted from blood, obtained in a trial of the OX40 agonist ivuxolimab. Receptor source: an adult with an advanced solid tumor such as melanoma, head and neck, liver or kidney cancer.

The V and J genes are TRBV10-3 and TRBJ1-1, with D hard to call. V was cut by 0 bases and J by 4 bases, with 15 bases left in between. Germline CDR1 is ENHRY and CDR2 is SYGVKD. This CDR3 has 16 amino acids. DNA for the CDR3: TGTGCCATCAGTGAGTCGATCGCCGGCAGGCGCACTGAAGCTTTCTTT. It codes for CAISESIAGRRTEAFF.

This clone was observed a few times. The chain links TRBV2 to TRBJ1-6; D unresolved. CDR1 SNHLY and CDR2 FYNNEI come from the germline V gene. The CDR3 sequence is 13 residues long. The V and J ends lost 2 bases and 13 bases respectively, with 12 bases between them. The CDR3 coding sequence is TGTGCCAGCAGTGAAATCTCCCGTGGCCCCCTCCACTTT. Its protein is CASSEISRGPLHF.

The J gene is TRBJ2-5, the V gene TRBV7-9, with D perhaps TRBD2 (5 bases). Germline lookup yields CDR1 SEHNR and CDR2 FQNEAQ (reference sequence). This CDR3 contains 14 residues. Between the trimmed V and J ends, which lost 5 bases and 5 bases, there was a span of 15 bases. CDR3 protein: CASSPSAGSETQYF. Here the CDR3 DNA reads TGTGCCAGCAGCCCCTCGGCGGGTAGCGAGACCCAGTACTTC.

V is TRBV7-2 and J is TRBJ2-1; 12 bases fit TRBD1. Per the germline V gene, CDR1 is SGHTA and CDR2 is FQGNSA. V shed 1 base, J shed 8 bases, and the junction held 6 bases outside the gene matches. This CDR3 spans 16 amino acids. This CDR3 is CASSLVLGQGADEQFF. DNA for the CDR3: TGTGCCAGCAGCTTAGTTTTGGGACAGGGGGCCGATGAGCAGTTCTTC.

The chain has TRBV9 and TRBJ1-1; D may be TRBD1 (6 bases). V lost 3 bases and J lost 2, with 11 bases in between. The CDR3 length is 14 residues. Germline-derived CDR1 and CDR2 are SGDLS and YYNGEE. The CDR3 loop is CASSAQTGNTEAFF. CDR3 in DNA: TGTGCCAGCAGCGCTCAGACAGGCAACACTGAAGCTTTCTTT.